This T cell receptor beta chain emerged from a study of T cell clonotyping in hematopoietic cell transplantation. Profiled with immunoSEQ multiplex PCR; TCRdb holds only in-frame clones, not every one. This sample yields more than 65,000 clones, of which 90% to 95% are seen a single time; roughly 1.7% belongs to the top ten. The CDR3 covers 14 residues. The V and J ends lost 5 bases and 7 bases, in that order; junction bases with no gene match: 5. Germline CDR1 reads MNHEY; CDR2 reads SMNVEV (reference sequence). J is TRBJ2-2 and V is TRBV27; 9 bases match TRBD2. The sequence came from a man aged 45-65 years in good health. Some clones in this sample may be carry-over from other donors' samples. The sequencing sample was made of peripheral blood mononuclear cells. CDR3 region: CASSIAGEGGELFF. The CDR3 DNA reads as TGTGCCAGCAGTATAGCGGGAGAGGGCGGGGAGCTGTTTTTT.